Described below is a single T cell receptor beta chain sequence and its context. Clones were read by immunoSEQ multiplex PCR, and TCRdb kept only the in-frame ones, dropping some. The table records 250,000 or so clones, approximately 89% of them present only once. This sample was taken from a study of blood T cell repertoires in COVID-19. The CDR3 has 12 amino acids. The V end lost 3 bases, the J end lost 8 bases, and 10 bases lay between the germline ends. Sequenced: PBMCs or T cells enriched from blood (not recorded which). This sequence joins TRBV12-3 or TRBV12-4 and TRBJ1-1; D unresolved. The origin of this receptor is a woman aged 40 to 50 who had been exposed to COVID-19. The CDR3: CASSLPSVEAFF. CDR3 DNA sequence: TGTGCCAGCAGTTTGCCTTCGGTCGAAGCTTTCTTT.